This T cell receptor (beta chain) derives from a study of T cells in localized non-small cell lung cancer. Germline lookup yields CDR1 MDHEN and CDR2 SYDVKM. The CDR3 consists of 13 residues. The V end was cut by 2 bases, the J end by 6 bases, with 8 bases between. The protocol was immunoSEQ multiplex PCR, while the TCRdb copy is restricted to in-frame clones and leaves out a portion. This sample has a few thousand clones, with 30% to 45% found just once. This clone was found a few times. What it binds is unknown. General observations from the study: Adjacent lung was found to contain a median roughly 58 of the top 100 tumor clones. A raised T cell density in blood coincided with lengthier overall survival. Uninvolved adjacent lung had the highest recorded T cell clonality, with tumor below it.

The chain employs TRBV28 and TRBJ2-1; D gene unclear. The source was lung tumor tissue, collected before any cancer treatment. The receptor comes from a male donor older than 55 with stage I squamous cell lung carcinoma. This CDR3 reads CASSLRVVNEQFF. CDR3 sequence (DNA): TGTGCCAGCAGTTTAAGGGTAGTCAATGAGCAGTTCTTC.